These T cell receptor beta chains were read from a single sample in a study of Graves' ophthalmopathy and Graves' hyperthyroidism. TCRdb independently ran MiXCR on the multiplex PCR reads; one entry per CDR3 protein. The sample has over 650,000 distinct CDR3 sequences; under 50% are singletons. Sequencing was done on a sample of peripheral blood. These receptors came from an adult man with Graves' ophthalmopathy. CDR3s include the opening cysteine and the closing phenylalanine or tryptophan. Fields, in order: J gene, D gene, V gene, CDR3 length, clone size, CDR3 DNA, CDR3 protein. The D gene is left open where the match is weak. Part of the rows lack a size; the others show once, few, many or a class for expanded clones.

j_gene: TRBJ1-2; d_gene: TRBD1; v_gene: TRBV27; len: 13; abundance: many; CDR3nt: TGTGCCAGCAGTTCGGACAGGGGTCATGGCTACACCTTC; CDR3aa: CASSSDRGHGYTF
j_gene: TRBJ1-1; d_gene: NA; v_gene: TRBV19; len: 14; abundance: many; CDR3nt: TGTGCCAGTAGTTTTGGACAAATGAACACTGAAGCTTTCTTT; CDR3aa: CASSFGQMNTEAFF
j_gene: TRBJ1-5; d_gene: TRBD1; v_gene: TRBV6-6; len: 15; abundance: many; CDR3nt: TGTGCCAGCAGTAAACGGGACAGGGACAATCAGCCCCAGCATTTT; CDR3aa: CASSKRDRDNQPQHF
j_gene: TRBJ1-1; d_gene: NA; v_gene: TRBV25-1; len: 12; abundance: once; CDR3nt: TGTGCCAGCAGTGAATTAGGGGCTGAGCAGTTCTTT; CDR3aa: CASSELGAEQFF
j_gene: TRBJ2-6; d_gene: TRBD1; v_gene: TRBV29-1; len: 14; abundance: NA; CDR3nt: TGCAGCGTGGTTGGACAGGGATCGGCCAACGTCCTGACTTTC; CDR3aa: CSVVGQGSANVLTF
j_gene: TRBJ2-5; d_gene: NA; v_gene: TRBV7-9; len: 12; abundance: many; CDR3nt: TGTGCCAGCAGCCTGGAGGAGGGGACCCAGTACTTC; CDR3aa: CASSLEEGTQYF
j_gene: TRBJ2-2; d_gene: NA; v_gene: TRBV5-1; len: 16; abundance: few; CDR3nt: TGCGCCAGCAGACGAATTGACGGGAAGTTCGCCGGGGAGCTGTTTTTT; CDR3aa: CASRRIDGKFAGELFF
j_gene: TRBJ1-2; d_gene: TRBD1; v_gene: TRBV24-1; len: 14; abundance: NA; CDR3nt: TGTGCCAGCAGTGCCCAGGGACAGGGGACTGGCTACACCTTC; CDR3aa: CASSAQGQGTGYTF
j_gene: TRBJ1-1; d_gene: NA; v_gene: TRBV5-1; len: 14; abundance: many; CDR3nt: TGCGCCAGCAGCTGGCAAGGTTCGGGTGATGAAGCTTTCTTT; CDR3aa: CASSWQGSGDEAFF
j_gene: TRBJ2-7; d_gene: NA; v_gene: TRBV9; len: 15; abundance: NA; CDR3nt: TGTGCCAGCAGCGTAGGGGGAGACTACCACTACGAGCAGTACTTC; CDR3aa: CASSVGGDYHYEQYF
j_gene: TRBJ1-1; d_gene: NA; v_gene: TRBV12-3/TRBV12-4; len: 12; abundance: many; CDR3nt: TGTGCCAGCAGTAGCCAGTGGAGCGGGGCTTTCTTT; CDR3aa: CASSSQWSGAFF
j_gene: TRBJ2-7; d_gene: TRBD2; v_gene: TRBV7-2; len: 13; abundance: NA; CDR3nt: TGTGCCAGCAGCCACCCGGGGGGCTACGAGCAGTACTTC; CDR3aa: CASSHPGGYEQYF
j_gene: TRBJ1-5; d_gene: NA; v_gene: TRBV7-9; len: 12; abundance: many; CDR3nt: TGTGCCAGCAGTCGTAGCAATCAGCCCCAGCATTTT; CDR3aa: CASSRSNQPQHF
j_gene: TRBJ1-1; d_gene: NA; v_gene: TRBV27; len: 13; abundance: NA; CDR3nt: TGTGCCAGCAGCGCCGCGGGAACCTCGGGAGCTTTCTTT; CDR3aa: CASSAAGTSGAFF
j_gene: TRBJ2-1; d_gene: NA; v_gene: TRBV29-1; len: 14; abundance: NA; CDR3nt: TGCAGCGTTGAAGAGGTCAGGGGGGACAATGAGCAGTTCTTC; CDR3aa: CSVEEVRGDNEQFF
j_gene: TRBJ2-7; d_gene: TRBD2; v_gene: TRBV7-8; len: 13; abundance: few; CDR3nt: TGTGCCAGCAGCTCGACTAGCACCTACGAGCAGTACTTC; CDR3aa: CASSSTSTYEQYF
j_gene: TRBJ2-7; d_gene: TRBD2; v_gene: TRBV6-6; len: 19; abundance: few; CDR3nt: TGTGCCAGCAGTCCCCTGGGACTAGCGGGAGGTTCCCCGGGGTACGAGCAGTACTTC; CDR3aa: CASSPLGLAGGSPGYEQYF
j_gene: TRBJ1-1; d_gene: NA; v_gene: TRBV6-1; len: 14; abundance: few; CDR3nt: TGTGCCAGCAACCCGCGACGGTTGAACACTGAAGCTTTCTTT; CDR3aa: CASNPRRLNTEAFF
j_gene: TRBJ1-4; d_gene: TRBD1; v_gene: TRBV19; len: 16; abundance: few; CDR3nt: TGTGCCAGTAGTATAATGGGACAGGGTAGGGGCGAAAAACTGTTTTTT; CDR3aa: CASSIMGQGRGEKLFF
j_gene: TRBJ2-2; d_gene: TRBD1; v_gene: TRBV2; len: 14; abundance: few; CDR3nt: TGTGCCAGCGAGACAGGGGATTTCACCGGGGAGCTGTTTTTT; CDR3aa: CASETGDFTGELFF
j_gene: TRBJ2-7; d_gene: NA; v_gene: TRBV12-3/TRBV12-4; len: 13; abundance: NA; CDR3nt: TGTGCCAGCAGTTTCCGACAGACCTACGAGCAGTACTTC; CDR3aa: CASSFRQTYEQYF
j_gene: TRBJ2-7; d_gene: TRBD1; v_gene: TRBV7-2; len: 14; abundance: many; CDR3nt: TGTGCCAGCACCAACCGGGACAGGGCCAACGAGCAGTACTTC; CDR3aa: CASTNRDRANEQYF
j_gene: TRBJ1-6; d_gene: TRBD1; v_gene: TRBV10-3; len: 16; abundance: NA; CDR3nt: TGTGCCAGCAGTTTATCGCGGACAGGCCGTAATTCACCCCTCCACTTT; CDR3aa: CASSLSRTGRNSPLHF
j_gene: TRBJ1-3; d_gene: NA; v_gene: TRBV4-3; len: 16; abundance: few; CDR3nt: TGCGCCAGCAGCCAGCCGAGACGGGGCTCTGGAAACACCATATATTTT; CDR3aa: CASSQPRRGSGNTIYF
j_gene: TRBJ1-6; d_gene: TRBD1; v_gene: TRBV7-9; len: 15; abundance: NA; CDR3nt: TGTGCCAGCAGCCAAGCGCGACAGGGTGATTCACCCCTCCACTTT; CDR3aa: CASSQARQGDSPLHF
j_gene: TRBJ2-5; d_gene: NA; v_gene: TRBV12-3/TRBV12-4; len: 13; abundance: many; CDR3nt: TGTGCCAGCAGTCAGAACCTAGGCGAGACCCAGTACTTC; CDR3aa: CASSQNLGETQYF
j_gene: TRBJ2-7; d_gene: TRBD2; v_gene: TRBV30; len: 16; abundance: NA; CDR3nt: TGTGCCTGGAGTGTGGTTGGGCTAGCGGGAGTCTACGAGCAGTACTTC; CDR3aa: CAWSVVGLAGVYEQYF